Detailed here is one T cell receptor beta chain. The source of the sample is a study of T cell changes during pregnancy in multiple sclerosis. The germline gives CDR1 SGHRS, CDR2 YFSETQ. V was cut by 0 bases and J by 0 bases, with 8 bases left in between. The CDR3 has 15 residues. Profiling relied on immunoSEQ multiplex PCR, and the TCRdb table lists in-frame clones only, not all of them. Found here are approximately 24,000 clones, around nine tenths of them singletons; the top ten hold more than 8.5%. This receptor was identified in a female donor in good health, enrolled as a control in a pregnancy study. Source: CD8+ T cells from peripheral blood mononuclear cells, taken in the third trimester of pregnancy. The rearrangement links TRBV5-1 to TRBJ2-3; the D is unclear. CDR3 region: CASSLVRPSTDTQYF. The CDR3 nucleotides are TGCGCCAGCAGCTTGGTCAGGCCTAGCACAGATACGCAGTATTTT.